This T cell receptor beta chain was found in a study of shared clonotypes between healthy human individuals. Study-wide results and caveats: Among several donors, approximately 5% of naive CD4 clonotypes were found in common. Shared clonotypes across all four donors exceeded non-shared ones in generation probability.

Donors, healthy HIV-negative adults, lacked recent acute infections or vaccinations. Each donor was a Caucasian adult residing in Nashville, Tennessee. Libraries were prepared by immunoSEQ multiplex PCR; TCRdb keeps only in-frame clonotypes and omits some of them. The sample has about 1 million clones, 60% to 80% seen once. On this clone: The antigen is undetermined.

The CDR3 covers 16 residues. CDR1 and CDR2 (germline): MNHNY, SVGAGI (reference sequence). J gave up 6 bases and V 2 bases, and 11 bases lay outside the gene matches. The specimen was memory CD4+ T cells sorted from blood. The subset was: CD45RA-negative fraction. V and J are TRBV6-6 and TRBJ2-7, with 9 positions matching TRBD1. The receptor comes from a man aged 18 to 30 in good health. The CDR3 nucleotides are TGTGCCAGCAGTTACACACGACCCGGGACAGGGATCGAGCAGTACTTC. Its translation is CASSYTRPGTGIEQYF.